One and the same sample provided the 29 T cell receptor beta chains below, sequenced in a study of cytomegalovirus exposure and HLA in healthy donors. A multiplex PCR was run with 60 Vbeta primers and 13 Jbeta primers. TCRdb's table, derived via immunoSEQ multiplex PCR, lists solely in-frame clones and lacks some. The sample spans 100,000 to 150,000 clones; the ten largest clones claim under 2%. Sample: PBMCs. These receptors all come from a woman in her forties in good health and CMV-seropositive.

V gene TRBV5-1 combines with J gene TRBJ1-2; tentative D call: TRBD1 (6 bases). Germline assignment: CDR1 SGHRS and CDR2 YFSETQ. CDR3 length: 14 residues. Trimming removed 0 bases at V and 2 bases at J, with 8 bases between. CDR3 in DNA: TGCGCCAGCAGCTTGGACAGGGAAAACTATGGCTACACCTTC. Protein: CASSLDRENYGYTF.

In nucleotides, the CDR3 is TGTGCCATCAGATCCGGGACTAGCGGAAACACCGGGGAGCTGTTTTTT. It codes for CAIRSGTSGNTGELFF. The gene calls are TRBV10-3 and TRBJ2-2; TRBD2 matches 11 bases. J was trimmed by 2 bases and V by 6 bases; bases with no gene match: 5. The CDR3 spans 16 residues. Germline-derived CDR1 and CDR2 are ENHRY and SYGVKD.

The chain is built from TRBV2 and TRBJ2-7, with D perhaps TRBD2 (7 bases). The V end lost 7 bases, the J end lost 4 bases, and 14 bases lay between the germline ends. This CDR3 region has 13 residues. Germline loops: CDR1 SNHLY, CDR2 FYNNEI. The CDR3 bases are TGTGCCAGCAATGGGGGGGGCGGTTACGAGCAGTACTTC. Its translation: CASNGGGGYEQYF.

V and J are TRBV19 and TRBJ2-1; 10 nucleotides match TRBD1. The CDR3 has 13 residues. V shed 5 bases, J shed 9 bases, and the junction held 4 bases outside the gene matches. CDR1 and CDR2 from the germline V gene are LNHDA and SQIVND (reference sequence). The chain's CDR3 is CASSWTGGVEQFF. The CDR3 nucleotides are TGTGCCAGTAGTTGGACAGGGGGGGTTGAGCAGTTCTTC.

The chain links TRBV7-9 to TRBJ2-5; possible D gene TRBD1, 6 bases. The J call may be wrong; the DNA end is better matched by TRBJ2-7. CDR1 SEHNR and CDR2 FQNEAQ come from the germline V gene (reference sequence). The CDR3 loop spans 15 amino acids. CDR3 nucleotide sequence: TGTGCCAGCAGCTTGACCGGGACAACCACCTACGAGCAGTACTTC. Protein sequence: CASSLTGTTTYEQYF.

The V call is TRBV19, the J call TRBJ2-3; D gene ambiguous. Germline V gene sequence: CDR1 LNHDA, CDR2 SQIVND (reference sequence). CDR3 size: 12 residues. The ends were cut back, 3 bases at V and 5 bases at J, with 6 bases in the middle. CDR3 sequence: CASSILGDTQYF. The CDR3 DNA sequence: TGTGCCAGTAGTATTCTAGGAGATACGCAGTATTTT.

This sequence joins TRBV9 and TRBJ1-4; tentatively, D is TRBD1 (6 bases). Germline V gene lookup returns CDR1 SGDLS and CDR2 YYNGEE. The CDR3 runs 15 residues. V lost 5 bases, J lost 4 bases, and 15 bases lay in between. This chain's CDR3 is CASSEQGNRNEKLFF. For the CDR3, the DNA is TGTGCCAGCAGTGAACAGGGTAATCGTAATGAAAAACTGTTTTTT.

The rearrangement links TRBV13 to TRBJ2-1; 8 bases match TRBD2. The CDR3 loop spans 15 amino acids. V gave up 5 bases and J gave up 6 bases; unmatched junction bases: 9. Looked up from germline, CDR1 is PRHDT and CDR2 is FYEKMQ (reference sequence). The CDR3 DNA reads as TGTGCCAGCAGCCCCAGCGGGAGAGGGAGCAATGAGCAGTTCTTC. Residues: CASSPSGRGSNEQFF.

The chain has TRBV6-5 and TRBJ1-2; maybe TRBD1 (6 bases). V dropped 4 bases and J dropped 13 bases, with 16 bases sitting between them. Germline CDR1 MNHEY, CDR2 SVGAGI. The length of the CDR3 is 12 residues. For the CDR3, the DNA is TGTGCCAGCAGTTTGGGGGACAACTCTCTCACCTTC. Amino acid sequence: CASSLGDNSLTF.

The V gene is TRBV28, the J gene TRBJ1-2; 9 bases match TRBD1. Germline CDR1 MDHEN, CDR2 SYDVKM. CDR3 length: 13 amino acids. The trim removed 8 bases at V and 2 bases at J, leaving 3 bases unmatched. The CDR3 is CASLQGANYGYTF. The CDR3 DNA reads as TGTGCCAGCCTACAGGGGGCGAACTATGGCTACACCTTC.

The CDR3 protein is CASSADRARYEQYF. The CDR3 DNA sequence: TGTGCCAGCAGTGCAGACAGGGCTCGGTACGAGCAGTACTTC. This chain links TRBV2 with TRBJ2-7; 7 bases align to TRBD1. V gave up 4 bases and J gave up 4 bases; unmatched junction bases: 7. The CDR3 runs to 14 residues. Germline CDR1 is SNHLY and CDR2 is FYNNEI.

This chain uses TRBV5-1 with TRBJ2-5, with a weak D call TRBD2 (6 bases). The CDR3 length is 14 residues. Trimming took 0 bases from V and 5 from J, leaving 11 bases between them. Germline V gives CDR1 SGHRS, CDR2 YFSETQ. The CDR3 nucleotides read TGCGCCAGCAGCTTGGTAGTAGGGAGGGAGACCCAGTACTTC. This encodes CASSLVVGRETQYF.

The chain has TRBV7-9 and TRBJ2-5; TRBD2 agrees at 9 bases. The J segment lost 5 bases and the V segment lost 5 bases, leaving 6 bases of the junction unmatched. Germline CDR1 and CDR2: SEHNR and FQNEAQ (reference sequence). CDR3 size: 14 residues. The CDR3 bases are TGTGCCAGCAGCGTTAGCGGGAGTGGGGAGACCCAGTACTTC. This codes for CASSVSGSGETQYF.

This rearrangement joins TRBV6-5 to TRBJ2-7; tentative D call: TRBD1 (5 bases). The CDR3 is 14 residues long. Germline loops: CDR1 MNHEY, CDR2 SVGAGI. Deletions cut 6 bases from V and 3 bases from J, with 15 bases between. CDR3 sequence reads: CASRGYGAVYEQYF. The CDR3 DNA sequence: TGTGCCAGCAGGGGGTATGGGGCCGTCTACGAGCAGTACTTC.

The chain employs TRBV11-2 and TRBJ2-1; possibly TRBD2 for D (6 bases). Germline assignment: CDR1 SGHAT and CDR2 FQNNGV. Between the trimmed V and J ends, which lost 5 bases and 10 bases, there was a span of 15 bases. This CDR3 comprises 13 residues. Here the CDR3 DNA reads TGTGCCAGCAGCGCGGGGTACCTCTGGGAGCAGTTCTTC. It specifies CASSAGYLWEQFF.

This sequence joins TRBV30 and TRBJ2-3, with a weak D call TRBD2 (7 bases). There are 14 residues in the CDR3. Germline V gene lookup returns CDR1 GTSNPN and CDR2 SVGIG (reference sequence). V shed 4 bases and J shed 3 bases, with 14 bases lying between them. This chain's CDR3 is CAWIRGGGTDTQYF. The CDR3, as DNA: TGTGCCTGGATAAGGGGGGGCGGGACAGATACGCAGTATTTT. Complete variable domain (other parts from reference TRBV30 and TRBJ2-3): SQTIHQWPATLVQPVGSPLSLECTVEGTSNPNLYWYRQAAGRGLQLLFYSVGIGQISSEVPQNLSASRPQDRQFILSSKKLLLSDSGFYLCAWIRGGGTDTQYFGPGTRLTVL.

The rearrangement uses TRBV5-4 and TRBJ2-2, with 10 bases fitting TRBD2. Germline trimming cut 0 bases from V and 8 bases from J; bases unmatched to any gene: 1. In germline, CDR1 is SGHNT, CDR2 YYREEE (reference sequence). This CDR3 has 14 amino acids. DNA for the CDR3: TGTGCCAGCAGCTTGGAACTAGCGGGAGGGGAGCTGTTTTTT. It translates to CASSLELAGGELFF.

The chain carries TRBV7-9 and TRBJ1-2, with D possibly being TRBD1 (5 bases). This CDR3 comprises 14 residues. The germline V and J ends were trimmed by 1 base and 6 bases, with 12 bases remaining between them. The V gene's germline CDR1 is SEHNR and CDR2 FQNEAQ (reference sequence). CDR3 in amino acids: CASSLGGGGNGYTF. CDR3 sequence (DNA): TGTGCCAGCAGCTTAGGGGGGGGAGGTAATGGCTACACCTTC. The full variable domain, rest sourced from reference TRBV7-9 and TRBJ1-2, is DTGVSQNPRHKITKRGQNVTFRCDPISEHNRLYWYRQTLGQGPEFLTYFQNEAQLEKSRLLSDRFSAERPKGSFSTLEIQRTEQGDSAMYLCASSLGGGGNGYTFGSGTRLTVV.

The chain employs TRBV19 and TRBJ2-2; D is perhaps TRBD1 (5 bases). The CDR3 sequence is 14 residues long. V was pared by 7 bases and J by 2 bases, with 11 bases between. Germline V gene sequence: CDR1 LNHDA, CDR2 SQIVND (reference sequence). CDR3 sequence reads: CASKEQANTGELFF. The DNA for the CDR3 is TGTGCCAGTAAGGAACAGGCCAACACCGGGGAGCTGTTTTTT.

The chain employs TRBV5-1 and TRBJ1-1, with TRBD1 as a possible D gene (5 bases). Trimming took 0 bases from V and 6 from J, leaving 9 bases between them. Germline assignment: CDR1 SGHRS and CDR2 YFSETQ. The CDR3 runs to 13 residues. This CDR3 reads CASSLAQGSEAFF. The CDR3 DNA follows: TGCGCCAGCAGCTTGGCTCAGGGTTCTGAAGCTTTCTTT. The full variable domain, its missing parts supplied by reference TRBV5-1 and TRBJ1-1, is KAGVTQTPRYLIKTRGQQVTLSCSPISGHRSVSWYQQTPGQGLQFLFEYFSETQRNKGNFPGRFSGRQFSNSRSEMNVSTLELGDSALYLCASSLAQGSEAFFGQGTRLTVV.

The CDR3 loop is CASSDSTSGNTGELFF. The CDR3 coding sequence is TGTGCCAGCAGTGACTCGACTAGCGGGAACACCGGGGAGCTGTTTTTT. The rearrangement joins TRBV6-4 to TRBJ2-2; 9 bases agree with TRBD2. V lost 0 bases to trimming and J lost 1 base; unmatched junction nucleotides: 0. Germline V gene lookup returns CDR1 MRHNA and CDR2 SNTAGT. CDR3 size: 16 residues.

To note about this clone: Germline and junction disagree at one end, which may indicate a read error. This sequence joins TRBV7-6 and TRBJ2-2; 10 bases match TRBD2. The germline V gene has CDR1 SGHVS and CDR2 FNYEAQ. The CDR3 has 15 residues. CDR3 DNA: TGTGCCAGCAGGTTAGCGGGAGGACACACCGGGGAGCTGTTTTTT. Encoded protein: CASRLAGGHTGELFF.

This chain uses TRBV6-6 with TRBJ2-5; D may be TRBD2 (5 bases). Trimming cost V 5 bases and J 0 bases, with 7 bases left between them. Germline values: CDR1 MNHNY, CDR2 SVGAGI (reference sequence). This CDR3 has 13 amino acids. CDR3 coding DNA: TGTGCCAGCAGTCGGAGGAACCAAGAGACCCAGTACTTC. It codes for CASSRRNQETQYF.

The CDR3 bases are TGCAGCGTTGAAGAGCCTAGGTACGAGCAGTACTTC. Residues: CSVEEPRYEQYF. The J gene is TRBJ2-7, the V gene TRBV29-1, with D hard to call. Germline V gene sequence: CDR1 SQVTM, CDR2 ANQGSEA. The CDR3 is made up of 12 amino acids. Between the trimmed V and J ends, which lost 0 bases and 4 bases, there was a span of 7 bases.

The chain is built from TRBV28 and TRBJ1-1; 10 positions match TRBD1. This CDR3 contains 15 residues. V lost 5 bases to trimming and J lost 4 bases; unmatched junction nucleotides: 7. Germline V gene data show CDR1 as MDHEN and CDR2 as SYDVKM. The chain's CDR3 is CASSSPGTGATEAFF. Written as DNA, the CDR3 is TGTGCCAGCAGTAGCCCCGGGACAGGGGCCACTGAAGCTTTCTTT.

CDR3 DNA sequence: TGTGCCAGCAGCTGGGCCGCGGGAGAGGCCTACAATGAGCAGTTCTTC. It translates to CASSWAAGEAYNEQFF. The chain combines TRBV7-3 with TRBJ2-1; the match to TRBD2 covers 7 bases. Germline V gene data show CDR1 as SGHTA and CDR2 as FQGTGA. The trim removed 4 bases at V and 2 bases at J, leaving 8 bases unmatched. This CDR3 is built from 16 residues.

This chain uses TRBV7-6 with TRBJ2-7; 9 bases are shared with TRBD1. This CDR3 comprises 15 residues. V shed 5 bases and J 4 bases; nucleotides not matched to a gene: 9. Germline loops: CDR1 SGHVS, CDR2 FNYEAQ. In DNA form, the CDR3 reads TGTGCCAGCAGCCCACGGACAGGGGTTGGGTACGAGCAGTACTTC. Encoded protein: CASSPRTGVGYEQYF.

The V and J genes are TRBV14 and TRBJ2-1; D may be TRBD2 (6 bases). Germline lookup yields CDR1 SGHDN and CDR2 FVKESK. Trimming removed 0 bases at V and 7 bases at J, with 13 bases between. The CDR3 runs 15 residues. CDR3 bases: TGTGCCAGCAGCCAAGATTCAGGGAGGAGGAATGAGCAGTTCTTC. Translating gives CASSQDSGRRNEQFF.

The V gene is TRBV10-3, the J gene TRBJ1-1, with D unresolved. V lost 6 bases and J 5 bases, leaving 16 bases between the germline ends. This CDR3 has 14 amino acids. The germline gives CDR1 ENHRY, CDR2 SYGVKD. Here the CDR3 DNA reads TGTGCCATCAGCGGGATTTTGCTGGGGACTGAAGCTTTCTTT. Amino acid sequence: CAISGILLGTEAFF.